This T cell receptor (beta chain) was found in a study of blood T cell repertoires in COVID-19. Looking at the study overall: Researchers got acute and convalescent COVID-19 samples from the United States, Italy and Spain.

The V and J ends lost 6 bases and 6 bases, in that order; junction bases with no gene match: 5. The germline V gene encodes CDR1 KGHSH and CDR2 LQKENI. There are 15 residues in the CDR3. Under the authors' procedure: The assay estimated nucleated cells by amplifying reference gene primers. The table came from immunoSEQ multiplex PCR; TCRdb's copy has only in-frame clones and leaves some out. For V, J and clone size, that table is used; D and trimming come from the DNA. The repertoire has under 200,000 clones, about nine tenths of them found once; the top ten carry about 3.5%. The V and J genes are TRBV18 and TRBJ2-1, with 13 bases identical to TRBD2. The specimen sequenced was peripheral blood. The receptor comes from a man in his 70s with acute or convalescent COVID-19. The CDR3 loop reads CASSWGLAGPNEQFF. DNA for the CDR3: TGTGCCAGCTCTTGGGGACTAGCGGGACCCAATGAGCAGTTCTTC. Together with reference TRBV18 and TRBJ2-1, the CDR3 gives the full variable domain: NAGVMQNPRHLVRRRGQEARLRCSPMKGHSHVYWYRQLPEEGLKFMVYLQKENIIDESGMPKERFSAEFPKEGPSILRIQQVVRGDSAAYFCASSWGLAGPNEQFFGPGTRLTVL.